This TCR beta chain was retrieved from a study of cytomegalovirus exposure and HLA in healthy donors. This CDR3 is 14 amino acids long. The V gene end was trimmed by 3 bases and the J gene end by 7 bases; junction bases not matched to a gene: 5. Germline V gene lookup returns CDR1 GTSNPN and CDR2 SVGIG (reference sequence). Study observations and caveats: A later analysis showed HLA-associated TCR beta chains outstripping equally common others in clonal expansion. Researchers left out some V segments, among them TRBV6-2 and TRBV6-3, as indistinguishable.

The PCR employed 60 Vbeta primers together with 13 Jbeta primers. Assay: immunoSEQ multiplex PCR; the TCRdb copy retains only in-frame clones and omits some. The repertoire holds 130,000 or so clones, with approximately 78% as singletons. This clone was counted between two and nine times. What it recognizes is unknown. This sequence joins TRBV30 and TRBJ1-5; 11 bases line up with TRBD1. Material: PBMCs. This TCR derives from a man in his forties in good health and CMV-seronegative. This CDR3 reads CAWRGQGGFQPQHF. DNA of the CDR3: TGTGCCTGGAGGGGACAGGGGGGATTCCAGCCCCAGCATTTT.